The 9 T cell receptor beta chains given below trace back to one sample, sequenced in a study of T cell repertoires in cytomegalovirus infection. TCRdb processed the reads anew with MiXCR; each CDR3 protein has one entry. The sample lists roughly 280,000 distinct CDR3 sequences, roughly 10% occurring once. Input material: PBMCs. The source is a human donor in good health (CMV status not recorded). Some clones in this sample may be carry-over from other donors' samples.

This clonotype has only a few counts. V usage is TRBV6-2 or TRBV6-3 and J usage is TRBJ2-7, with D possibly being TRBD1 (5 bases). Germline CDR1 is MNHEY and CDR2 is SVGEGT. The CDR3 is 14 residues long. Trimming cost V 6 bases and J 3 bases, with 15 bases left between them. The CDR3 DNA is TGTGCCAGCAGGTCTGCAGGGTCCCGCTACGAGCAGTACTTC. It yields the protein CASRSAGSRYEQYF.

In this sample, this clonotype turned up many times. The V and J genes are TRBV28 and TRBJ2-3, with TRBD1 matching 9 bases. The junction had 8 bases not matched to a gene; V was cut back by 5 bases and J by 2 bases. The CDR3 contains 16 residues. Per the germline V gene, CDR1 is MDHEN and CDR2 is SYDVKM. The CDR3 region is CASSLSGQGNTDTQYF. The CDR3 coding sequence is TGTGCCAGCAGTCTTTCGGGACAGGGTAACACAGATACGCAGTATTTT.

This rearrangement joins TRBV5-1 to TRBJ2-1; D is unresolved. The CDR3 covers 16 residues. The V end was cut by 2 bases, the J end by 0 bases, with 12 bases between. Per the germline V gene, CDR1 is SGHRS and CDR2 is YFSETQ. The DNA for the CDR3 is TGCGCCAGCAGCTTCTCTGAGCTCAGCTCCTACAATGAGCAGTTCTTC. It codes for CASSFSELSSYNEQFF. The full variable domain, completed using reference TRBV5-1 and TRBJ2-1, is KAGVTQTPRYLIKTRGQQVTLSCSPISGHRSVSWYQQTPGQGLQFLFEYFSETQRNKGNFPGRFSGRQFSNSRSEMNVSTLELGDSALYLCASSFSELSSYNEQFFGPGTRLTVL.

This clonotype was counted only a few times. The rearrangement uses TRBV7-2 and TRBJ1-2; TRBD1 agrees at 7 bases. This CDR3 has 14 residues. J gave up 8 bases and V 1 base, and 7 bases lay outside the gene matches. The germline CDR1 and CDR2 sequences are SGHTA and FQGNSA. The CDR3 loop is CASSLGQGTMGYTF. The CDR3, as DNA: TGTGCCAGCAGCTTAGGACAGGGAACTATGGGCTACACCTTC. Combining the CDR3 with reference TRBV7-2 and TRBJ1-2 gives the whole variable domain GAGVSQSPSNKVTEKGKDVELRCDPISGHTALYWYRQSLGQGLEFLIYFQGNSAPDKSGLPSDRFSAERTGGSVSTLTIQRTQQEDSAVYLCASSLGQGTMGYTFGSGTRLTVV.

This clonotype was seen ten or more times. The CDR3 loop is CASRRGDRNTEAFF. As DNA, the CDR3 is TGTGCCAGCAGGAGAGGGGACCGGAACACTGAAGCTTTCTTT. The rearrangement links TRBV12-3 or TRBV12-4 to TRBJ1-1; maybe TRBD1 (5 bases). This CDR3 spans 14 amino acids. V was shortened by 6 bases and J by 1 base, with 12 bases between the two germline ends.

This clonotype has ten or more counts. This chain joins TRBV7-8 and TRBJ2-6; D is unclear. The CDR3 is 15 residues long. CDR1 and CDR2 from the germline V gene are SGHVS and FQNEAQ. Trimming pared 2 bases from V and 1 base from J, leaving 6 bases between. CDR3 DNA: TGTGCCAGCAGCTTAATCGTGTCTGGGGCCAACGTCCTGACTTTC. Translation gives CASSLIVSGANVLTF.

This clonotype was seen more than once but under ten times. This sequence joins TRBV7-2 and TRBJ2-7; tentatively, D is TRBD1 or TRBD2 (5 bases each). Trimming removed 4 bases from V and 3 bases from J, with 10 bases in between. Per the germline V gene, CDR1 is SGHTA and CDR2 is FQGNSA. The CDR3 is 13 amino acids. The CDR3 nucleotides read TGTGCCAGCAGCTGGGGGTTCAGCTACGAGCAGTACTTC. As protein: CASSWGFSYEQYF. Full variable domain (rest looked up from reference TRBV7-2 and TRBJ2-7): GAGVSQSPSNKVTEKGKDVELRCDPISGHTALYWYRQSLGQGLEFLIYFQGNSAPDKSGLPSDRFSAERTGGSVSTLTIQRTQQEDSAVYLCASSWGFSYEQYFGPGTRLTVT.

The chain joins TRBV7-2 to TRBJ2-2; 9 bases are a match to TRBD2. This CDR3 comprises 17 residues. V lost 3 bases, J lost 0 bases, and 5 bases stayed unmatched. The germline gives CDR1 SGHTA, CDR2 FQGNSA. CDR3 region: CASSLELAGTNTGELFF. CDR3 bases: TGTGCCAGCAGCTTGGAGCTAGCGGGGACGAACACCGGGGAGCTGTTTTTT.

This clonotype was seen many times. The chain carries TRBV6-6 and TRBJ1-1; D is undetermined. Germline V gene lookup returns CDR1 MNHNY and CDR2 SVGAGI (reference sequence). The germline V and J ends were trimmed by 6 bases and 2 bases, with 25 bases remaining between them. The CDR3 loop spans 18 amino acids. The CDR3 loop reads CASRNVDLKDGKNTEAFF. Written as DNA, the CDR3 is TGTGCCAGCAGAAACGTAGATTTGAAGGATGGGAAAAACACTGAAGCTTTCTTT.